The entry that follows covers one TCR beta chain sequence. As yet, its antigen is unknown. Positive magnetic bead selection separated CD4+ and CD8+ cells, and flow cytometry confirmed purity. This CDR3 region has 13 residues. The germline V gene has CDR1 MNHEY and CDR2 SMNVEV (reference sequence). V was clipped by 7 bases and J by 4 bases; unmatched bases: 6. This entry comes from a study of somatic mutations in cytotoxic T cells in rheumatoid arthritis. Whole-study context: Blood from the patient (roughly 30 ml EDTA) was drawn right after diagnosis, pretreatment.

Study-level results: With age, CD8+ clonality increased in rheumatoid arthritis patients, whereas no such increase appeared in healthy controls.

In the study's own analysis: Large patient CD8+ clones, those above 1%, rarely matched published virus-specific TCRB sequences. The protocol was immunoSEQ multiplex PCR, while the TCRdb copy is restricted to in-frame clones and leaves out a portion. The V and J calls and the clone size are those of that table, but D and trimming were determined from the DNA. This table has approximately 5,100 clones, 60% to 85% appearing once. The chain has TRBV27 and TRBJ1-2; 7 positions match TRBD1. This receptor was taken from a man between 65 and 85 years old with rheumatoid arthritis. Sequencing input: CD8+ T cells sorted from blood. The CDR3 loop is CASTPGTAYGYTF. The CDR3 DNA reads TGTGCCAGCACCCCCGGGACAGCCTATGGCTACACCTTC.